These 7 T cell receptor beta chains were sequenced from one sample in a study of OX40 agonist ivuxolimab in advanced cancers. Sequenced by immunoSEQ multiplex PCR; TCRdb stores in-frame clones only, minus some. The sample lists about 42,000 clones; approximately 75% were seen once. Sequencing was performed on CD4+ or CD8+ T cells sorted from blood, taken in a trial of the OX40 agonist ivuxolimab. All receptors derive from an adult with an advanced solid tumor such as melanoma, head and neck, liver or kidney cancer.

This clone has a single count. This chain joins TRBV15 and TRBJ2-4; 7 nucleotides line up with TRBD1. V was pared by 3 bases and J by 8 bases, with 7 bases of the junction left unmatched. The CDR3 is 14 amino acids. The germline gives CDR1 LNHNV, CDR2 YYDKDF (reference sequence). The CDR3 region is CATSRIDREDIQYF. The CDR3 DNA follows: TGTGCCACCAGCAGGATTGACAGGGAAGACATTCAGTACTTC.

This clone has only one observation. The rearrangement uses TRBV30 and TRBJ2-5; the D is unclear. Trimming stripped 4 bases from V and 5 bases from J, with 11 bases between. CDR3 length equals 12 residues. CDR1 and CDR2 from the germline V gene are GTSNPN and SVGIG (reference sequence). The CDR3 DNA sequence: TGTGCCTGGAAGCCCGTCTGGGAGACCCAGTACTTC. The encoded protein is CAWKPVWETQYF.

The rearrangement joins TRBV7-3 to TRBJ2-7; a weak D match, TRBD1 (6 bases). Germline V CDR1 and CDR2: SGHTA, FQGTGA. The CDR3 has 17 amino acids. Trimming cost V 4 bases and J 3 bases, with 22 bases left between them. The DNA of the CDR3 is TGTGCCAGCAGCTCCACGCCCCCATTGGGGGCAAACTACGAGCAGTACGTC. The encoded protein is CASSSTPPLGANYEQYV.

The gene calls are TRBV6-6 and TRBJ1-2; D may be TRBD1 (6 bases). The germline V gene encodes CDR1 MNHNY and CDR2 SVGAGI (reference sequence). V lost 8 bases and J lost 2, with 15 bases in between. The CDR3 loop spans 14 amino acids. CDR3 DNA sequence: TGTGCCAGCGACCGGGGGGGCTTAAACTATGGCTACACCTTC. This encodes CASDRGGLNYGYTF.

In DNA, the CDR3 is TGTGCCAGTAGTTCTGGATCCCAAGAGACCCAGTACTTC. Translating gives CASSSGSQETQYF. The chain has TRBV19 and TRBJ2-5; no reliable D call. Germline CDR1 is LNHDA and CDR2 is SQIVND (reference sequence). The ends were cut back, 5 bases at V and 1 base at J, with 8 bases in the middle. The CDR3 length is 13 residues.

This clone was seen only a few times. The rearrangement uses TRBV6-1 and TRBJ1-5; 7 bases agree with TRBD1. The junction had 10 bases not matched to a gene; V was cut back by 7 bases and J by 7 bases. This CDR3 has 14 residues. Germline V gene data show CDR1 as MNHNS and CDR2 as SASEGT. CDR3 region: CASNSLTGYQPQHF. The CDR3 bases are TGTGCCAGCAATTCCTTGACAGGGTACCAGCCCCAGCATTTT.

The chain joins TRBV2 to TRBJ2-7; 9 bases match TRBD2. Germline V CDR1 and CDR2: SNHLY, FYNNEI. The CDR3 covers 14 residues. The V and J ends lost 3 bases and 3 bases, in that order; junction bases with no gene match: 3. CDR3 sequence: CASSEREGDYEQYV. The CDR3 bases are TGTGCCAGCAGTGAGCGGGAGGGGGACTACGAGCAGTACGTC.